The sample holds a few counts of the clone carrying this TCR beta chain. What it recognizes is unknown. The sample originates from a study of blood T cells in healthy people across ages. Study-wide background: Per two T cells, template switching captured roughly one barcoded beta molecule.

Regarding the study as a whole: PBMCs went unsorted, and a conclusive naive versus antigen-experienced comparison was therefore prevented. Researchers deemed the diversity estimates from one million T cells underestimates.

Trimming pared 0 bases from V and 7 bases from J, leaving 13 bases between. The CDR3 runs 15 residues. CDR1 is SEHNR, CDR2 FQNEAQ, per germline (reference sequence). PCR was performed a second time for about 6 to 12 cycles using a sample-barcoded 5' primer and a J-beta primer mix. Each TCR beta cDNA got a 12-nucleotide random molecular identifier. Via MiXCR, TCRdb re-called the 5' RACE reads, giving one row per CDR3 protein. The sample contains about 780,000 distinct CDR3 sequences, approximately 59% of which appear only once. The receptor was isolated from a man between 25 and 39 years old in good health. The rearrangement uses TRBV7-9 and TRBJ1-5, with D maybe TRBD1 (5 bases). Sequenced input: blood. The CDR3 loop is CASSLAGQVGQPQHF. The CDR3 DNA sequence: TGTGCCAGCAGCTTAGCGGGGCAGGTGGGGCAGCCCCAGCATTTT.